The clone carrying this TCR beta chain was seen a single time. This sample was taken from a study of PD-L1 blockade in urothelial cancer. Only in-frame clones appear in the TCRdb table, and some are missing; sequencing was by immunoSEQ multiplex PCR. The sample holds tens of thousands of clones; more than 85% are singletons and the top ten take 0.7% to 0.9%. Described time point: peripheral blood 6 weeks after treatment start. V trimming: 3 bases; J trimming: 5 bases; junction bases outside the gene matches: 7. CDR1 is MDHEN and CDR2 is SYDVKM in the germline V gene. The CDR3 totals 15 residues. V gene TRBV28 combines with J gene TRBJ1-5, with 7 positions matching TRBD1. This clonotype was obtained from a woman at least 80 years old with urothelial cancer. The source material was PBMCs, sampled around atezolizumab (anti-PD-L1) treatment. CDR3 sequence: CASSLQQGSDQPQHF. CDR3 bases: TGTGCCAGCAGTTTGCAACAGGGGTCTGATCAGCCCCAGCATTTT.